This T cell receptor beta chain is drawn from a study of PD-1 blockade in classical Hodgkin lymphoma. Regarding the study as a whole: Diversity in CD4+ TCRs, unlike that measured in CD8+ TCRs, had risen significantly by C4D1. Any patient who commenced nivolumab under 1 year after ASCT was excluded. What caused the repertoire differences, perhaps disease activity or prior therapy, remains undefined. Baseline diversity in complete responders resembled that of newly diagnosed patients.

Remarks on this clone: Its specificity is unknown.

There was relapse after autologous stem cell transplantation in every patient, and there was variation in brentuximab vedotin exposure. Profiled with immunoSEQ multiplex PCR; TCRdb holds only in-frame clones, not every one. This table has 21,000 or so clones, approximately 69% appearing once. The sequence came from a human donor with classical Hodgkin lymphoma. The specimen was peripheral blood mononuclear cells (PBMCs), collected at baseline.

The CDR3 region has the DNA TGTGCCAGCAGTTACAAGGGTACGCAGTATTTT. It encodes CASSYKGTQYF. This sequence joins TRBV6-6 and TRBJ2-3; D is ambiguous. Germline CDR1 and CDR2: MNHNY and SVGAGI (reference sequence). The CDR3 is made up of 11 amino acids. V was cut by 2 bases and J by 8 bases, with 5 bases left in between.